The 7 T cell receptor beta chains below come from one sample, sequenced in a study of CD8+ T cells in alopecia areata listed by TCRdb under 2018. The library was prepared using the immunoSEQ multiplex PCR assay. RNA was extracted from all samples and reverse transcribed into cDNA as template for TCR sequencing. Sourced from immuneACCESS, this table was stored by TCRdb with only in-frame sequences that have V and J called. A share of the clones is absent; for the studies checked, an unresolved V gene accounts for under half, and the remainder has no known explanation. The sample yields 190,000 or so clones; around 56% were counted once. The leading ten clones occupy 3% to 3.5% of the sample. The meaning of the sample's time point label: more than three weeks on oral tofacitinib. This specimen's treatment or condition label, per the study, means: oral pan-JAK inhibitor, 5-10 mg twice daily. The sequencing used CD4+ T cells sorted from blood, collected at week 4, from a patient treated with tofacitinib. The source of these receptors is a human donor with alopecia areata.

The rearrangement links TRBV29-1 to TRBJ1-4, with TRBD1 matching 11 bases. V lost 3 bases to trimming and J lost 10 bases; unmatched junction nucleotides: 1. This CDR3 contains 12 residues. From germline, CDR1 is SQVTM and CDR2 ANQGSEA. As DNA, the CDR3 is TGCAGCGTTGAGGGACAGGGGGGAAAACTGTTTTTT. This gives the protein CSVEGQGGKLFF.

This chain uses TRBV5-1 with TRBJ1-1; D is uncertain. V lost 2 bases to trimming and J lost 3 bases, with 8 bases between them. The CDR3 runs to 13 residues. From germline, CDR1 is SGHRS and CDR2 YFSETQ. The CDR3 protein is CASSFGLDTEAFF. CDR3 coding DNA: TGCGCCAGCAGCTTCGGTTTGGACACTGAAGCTTTCTTT.

The chain combines TRBV6-6 with TRBJ1-6; D is uncertain. CDR1 and CDR2 (germline): MNHNY, SVGAGI (reference sequence). V lost 4 bases and J lost 10, with 11 bases in between. This CDR3 region has 13 residues. This chain's CDR3 is CASSFGFGSPLHF. Here the CDR3 DNA reads TGTGCCAGCAGTTTCGGTTTTGGATCACCCCTCCACTTT.

This clone came up once. The CDR3 nucleotides are TGTGCCGGGGACAGGGGTTACAATCAGCCCCAGCATTTT. Translated: CAGDRGYNQPQHF. The chain recombines TRBV30 with TRBJ1-5; TRBD1 agrees at 10 bases. This CDR3 has 13 residues. With 8 bases clipped from V and 3 bases from J, the junction kept 4 bases outside the gene matches. CDR1 is GTSNPN and CDR2 is SVGIG in the germline V gene (reference sequence).

This clone was counted between two and nine times. Distinct nucleotide sequences in the sample also encode this CDR3. J is TRBJ1-5 and V is TRBV27; the match to TRBD1 covers 11 bases. This CDR3 is built from 14 residues. Trimming cost V 6 bases and J 7 bases; bases outside gene matches: 5. Per germline, CDR1 MNHEY and CDR2 SMNVEV (reference sequence). The chain's CDR3 is CASRPGTGGQPQHF. The CDR3 DNA sequence: TGTGCCAGCAGACCCGGGACAGGGGGGCAGCCCCAGCATTTT.

The chain is built from TRBV29-1 and TRBJ2-5, with D possibly matching TRBD1 (6 bases). Trimming left V 4 bases short and J 5 bases short, with 8 bases between. CDR1 and CDR2 from the germline V gene are SQVTM and ANQGSEA. The CDR3 runs 11 residues. CDR3 region: CSVAGVETQYF. The DNA of the CDR3 is TGCAGCGTTGCAGGGGTTGAGACCCAGTACTTC. The full variable domain, with the rest looked up from reference TRBV29-1 and TRBJ2-5, is SAVISQKPSRDICQRGTSLTIQCQVDSQVTMMFWYRQQPGQSLTLIATANQGSEATYESGFVIDKFPISRPNLTFSTLTVSNMSPEDSSIYLCSVAGVETQYFGPGTRLLVL.

The chain couples TRBV4-2 to TRBJ1-1; D gene uncertain. Trimming stripped 1 base from V and 5 bases from J, with 11 bases between. This CDR3 has 14 residues. The V gene's germline CDR1 is LGHNA and CDR2 YNFKEQ. The CDR3 DNA reads as TGTGCCAGCAGCCAAGCCGATCCTCGGACTGAAGCTTTCTTT. Translated, it gives CASSQADPRTEAFF.